One sample yielded the 27 T cell receptor beta chains listed below, sequenced in a study of memory CD4+ T cells and cytomegalovirus serostatus. Single viable CD3+CD4+CD8-CD45RO+ cells were sorted as the memory CD4+ T cells. Clones were sequenced by immunoSEQ multiplex PCR, and TCRdb holds only the in-frame ones, with some missing. The sample records 45,000 to 65,000 clones, about 79% being singletons. Source material: memory CD4+ T cells from blood. These receptors were taken from an adult in good health and CMV-seronegative.

The chain couples TRBV4-2 to TRBJ1-2, with TRBD1 identical over 7 bases. Unmatched junction bases numbered 6, after V lost 0 bases and J lost 2 bases. The CDR3 extends over 16 amino acids. From germline, CDR1 is LGHNA and CDR2 YNFKEQ. Here the CDR3 DNA reads TGTGCCAGCAGCCAAGACCTGGGACAGCCGAACTATGGCTACACCTTC. Amino acids: CASSQDLGQPNYGYTF.

The chain combines TRBV11-2 with TRBJ2-3; D not resolved. Germline V gene data show CDR1 as SGHAT and CDR2 as FQNNGV. The germline V and J ends were trimmed by 4 bases and 2 bases, with 10 bases remaining between them. CDR3 length: 14 amino acids. The CDR3 nucleotides read TGTGCCAGCAGCTCCTTATTGTCCACAGATACGCAGTATTTT. Its translation is CASSSLLSTDTQYF.

This chain connects TRBV18 to TRBJ1-1; D possibly corresponds to TRBD1 (5 bases). Between the trimmed V and J ends, which lost 2 bases and 1 base, there was a span of 5 bases. This CDR3 contains 13 residues. Germline-derived CDR1 and CDR2 are KGHSH and LQKENI. DNA of the CDR3: TGTGCCAGCTCACCAGGGGGGAACACTGAAGCTTTCTTT. As protein: CASSPGGNTEAFF.

The V and J genes are TRBV18 and TRBJ1-2; 10 bases map to TRBD1. CDR3 length: 16 amino acids. From germline, CDR1 is KGHSH and CDR2 LQKENI. With V trimmed by 3 bases and J by 5 bases, 9 bases remained unmatched. CDR3: CASSPGQGIEAYGYTF. CDR3 bases: TGTGCCAGCTCACCGGGACAGGGGATAGAGGCTTATGGCTACACCTTC. The variable domain in full, completed from reference TRBV18 and TRBJ1-2, reads NAGVMQNPRHLVRRRGQEARLRCSPMKGHSHVYWYRQLPEEGLKFMVYLQKENIIDESGMPKERFSAEFPKEGPSILRIQQVVRGDSAAYFCASSPGQGIEAYGYTFGSGTRLTVV.

This chain links TRBV28 with TRBJ2-3; D is uncertain. CDR3 size: 14 residues. Germline V gene sequence: CDR1 MDHEN, CDR2 SYDVKM. The V gene lost 6 bases and the J gene lost 1 base, with 11 bases spanning the gap. The CDR3 region has the DNA TGTGCCAGCAGGTCCCGCTGGGGCACAGATACGCAGTATTTT. This codes for CASRSRWGTDTQYF.

There are a few counts of this clone. The V call is TRBV7-2, the J call TRBJ1-3; no clear D gene. Germline V gene sequence: CDR1 SGHTA, CDR2 FQGNSA. The CDR3 is 12 amino acids. V dropped 2 bases and J dropped 4 bases, with 3 bases sitting between them. CDR3 DNA: TGTGCCAGCAGCTTACCCGGAAACACCATATATTTT. It is translated as CASSLPGNTIYF.

The V call is TRBV28, the J call TRBJ2-3; 9 bases are shared with TRBD2. CDR1 and CDR2 from the germline V gene are MDHEN and SYDVKM. V shed 7 bases, J shed 0 bases, and the junction held 8 bases outside the gene matches. CDR3 length: 16 residues. CDR3 sequence reads: CASTSGAFSSTDTQYF. In DNA, the CDR3 is TGTGCCAGCACTAGCGGGGCCTTTTCTAGCACAGATACGCAGTATTTT.

The chain employs TRBV12-5 and TRBJ1-1; unclear D gene. Trimming cost V 4 bases and J 7 bases, with 10 bases left between them. This CDR3 region has 12 residues. CDR1 and CDR2 from the germline V gene are LGHNT and FRNRAP. The CDR3 region has the DNA TGTGCTAGTGGTTGGGGAATCAATGAAGCTTTCTTT. The encoded protein is CASGWGINEAFF.

The chain has TRBV4-1 and TRBJ2-7; 7 bases map to TRBD1. V gave up 2 bases and J gave up 4 bases; unmatched junction bases: 8. Germline values: CDR1 MGHRA, CDR2 YSYEKL. The CDR3 runs to 15 residues. The CDR3: CASSQSPGQKYEQYF. The CDR3, as DNA: TGCGCCAGCAGCCAAAGTCCGGGACAGAAATACGAGCAGTACTTC.

The chain employs TRBV6-6 and TRBJ1-5; D ambiguous. Per germline, CDR1 MNHNY and CDR2 SVGAGI (reference sequence). The CDR3 is 15 amino acids. V lost 2 bases and J lost 1, with 9 bases in between. The CDR3 region has the DNA TGTGCCAGCAGTTACATGGGCGCGAGCAATCAGCCCCAGCATTTT. Its translation: CASSYMGASNQPQHF.

This clone is classed as medium-sized. V is TRBV27 and J is TRBJ2-7, with D perhaps being TRBD1 or TRBD2 (5 bases each). This CDR3 comprises 14 residues. The germline V gene has CDR1 MNHEY and CDR2 SMNVEV (reference sequence). V was clipped by 5 bases and J by 2 bases, with 13 bases between them. CDR3 nucleotides: TGTGCCAGCAGTCCAGCGGTGGGACCCTACGAGCAGTACTTC. It yields the protein CASSPAVGPYEQYF.

The V call is TRBV4-3, the J call TRBJ2-3, with D unclear. V was cut by 0 bases and J by 4 bases, with 8 bases left in between. This CDR3 region has 14 residues. Germline V gives CDR1 LGHNA, CDR2 YSLEER. Written as DNA, the CDR3 is TGCGCCAGCAGCCAAGATTTGTGGCCAGATACGCAGTATTTT. Its protein is CASSQDLWPDTQYF.

This clone was observed a single time. This chain joins TRBV7-2 and TRBJ2-5; 7 bases are shared with TRBD1. CDR3 length: 15 residues. Trimming took 2 bases from V and 2 from J; bases not matched to a gene: 5. Germline V CDR1 and CDR2: SGHTA, FQGNSA. The CDR3 protein is CASSLSWDRQETQYF. As DNA, the CDR3 is TGTGCCAGCAGCTTATCTTGGGACAGACAAGAGACCCAGTACTTC.

This chain links TRBV6-1 with TRBJ2-1; perhaps D is TRBD1 or TRBD2 (5 bases each). The germline V gene has CDR1 MNHNS and CDR2 SASEGT. Trimming left V 5 bases short and J 7 bases short, with 18 bases between. The CDR3 contains 15 residues. The CDR3 spells CASSLGASRGNEQFF. The DNA for the CDR3 is TGTGCCAGCAGTTTAGGGGCTTCGAGGGGTAATGAGCAGTTCTTC.

The chain joins TRBV7-2 to TRBJ2-5; 8 nucleotides agree with TRBD1. Germline loops: CDR1 SGHTA, CDR2 FQGNSA. The CDR3 contains 13 residues. V was pared by 4 bases and J by 5 bases, with 3 bases of the junction left unmatched. DNA of the CDR3: TGTGCCAGCAGCTCACGACAGGGGGAGACCCAGTACTTC. It yields the protein CASSSRQGETQYF.

This clone showed up just a few times. The chain links TRBV5-4 to TRBJ2-4; D uncertain. This CDR3 spans 14 amino acids. Germline V lookup: CDR1 SGHNT, CDR2 YYREEE (reference sequence). Trimming removed 2 bases at V and 0 bases at J, with 6 bases between. In DNA, the CDR3 is TGTGCCAGCAGCTTATCCCTAGCCAAAAACATTCAGTACTTC. Translation: CASSLSLAKNIQYF.

This chain joins TRBV6-6 and TRBJ1-2; 8 nucleotides match TRBD1. The CDR3 consists of 15 residues. Losses at the gene ends were 6 bases for V and 4 bases for J; bases not matched to a gene: 10. The germline V gene encodes CDR1 MNHNY and CDR2 SVGAGI (reference sequence). In DNA form, the CDR3 reads TGTGCCAGCAGAGGGGACAGGCGATCTTTCTATGGCTACACCTTC. This codes for CASRGDRRSFYGYTF.

The rearrangement links TRBV11-2 to TRBJ1-1; D is perhaps TRBD1 (6 bases). CDR1 and CDR2 (germline): SGHAT, FQNNGV. V lost 5 bases and J lost 10, with 20 bases in between. The CDR3 extends over 14 amino acids. The CDR3 DNA reads as TGTGCCAGCAGCCCAACAGGGCCAAGTACGATAGCTTTCTTT. It encodes CASSPTGPSTIAFF.

CDR3 DNA sequence: TGTGCCAGCAGCCTCCGACAGCGGGCAACCTACGAGCAGTACTTC. Its translation: CASSLRQRATYEQYF. The V gene is TRBV7-8, the J gene TRBJ2-7, with a possible D match to TRBD2 (6 bases). CDR1 and CDR2 (germline): SGHVS, FQNEAQ. The CDR3 covers 15 residues. V was shortened by 5 bases and J by 2 bases, with 16 bases between the two germline ends.

The chain carries TRBV21-1 and TRBJ2-1; no DNA check was done on the table's D call, TRBD1. TRBV21-1 counts as a pseudogene. This CDR3 spans 15 amino acids. Here the CDR3 DNA reads TGTGCCAGCAGATTAGACAGGGAGTTAGACAATGAGCAGTTCTTC. Its translation: CASRLDRELDNEQFF.

V usage is TRBV11-2 and J usage is TRBJ1-6; 7 bases are a match to TRBD1. This CDR3 has 15 amino acids. Trimming took 3 bases from V and 12 from J; bases not matched to a gene: 11. The germline V gene encodes CDR1 SGHAT and CDR2 FQNNGV. CDR3 in amino acids: CASSFDRAGGGPLHF. CDR3 in DNA: TGTGCCAGCAGCTTTGACAGGGCGGGAGGGGGACCCCTCCACTTT.

This clone is classed as medium-sized. V usage is TRBV14 and J usage is TRBJ1-6; TRBD1 agrees at 7 bases. CDR3 length equals 17 residues. Per germline, CDR1 SGHDN and CDR2 FVKESK. J lost 5 bases, V lost 1 base, and 8 bases had no gene match. Written as DNA, the CDR3 is TGTGCCAGCAGCCAAGTTCTAGGGGGCAGCGATAATTCACCCCTCCACTTT. Its protein product is CASSQVLGGSDNSPLHF.

J is TRBJ2-3 and V is TRBV5-6; 12 nucleotides match TRBD2. V shed 4 bases and J 1 base; nucleotides not matched to a gene: 4. This CDR3 spans 16 amino acids. Germline V CDR1 and CDR2: SGHDT, YYEEEE. CDR3 sequence: CASSPWTSGGTDTQYF. For the CDR3, the DNA is TGTGCCAGCAGCCCATGGACTAGCGGGGGCACAGATACGCAGTATTTT.

The J gene is TRBJ1-1, the V gene TRBV7-9; D call uncertain. This CDR3 has 11 amino acids. Germline V lookup: CDR1 SEHNR, CDR2 FQNEAQ (reference sequence). Trimming stripped 5 bases from V and 13 bases from J, with 14 bases between. The CDR3 DNA is TGTGCCAGCAGCCCTCTAACCCGGGTTTTCTTT. Encoded protein: CASSPLTRVFF.

The V call is TRBV5-1, the J call TRBJ2-3; 12 positions match TRBD1. V was pared by 4 bases and J by 5 bases, with 8 bases of the junction left unmatched. CDR3 size: 16 residues. Germline V lookup: CDR1 SGHRS, CDR2 YFSETQ. The CDR3 bases are TGCGCCAGCAGCCGCGACGGGACAGGGGGCAAAGATACGCAGTATTTT. Protein: CASSRDGTGGKDTQYF.

This clone was seen a handful of times. This chain uses TRBV4-1 with TRBJ2-3; 7 nucleotides agree with TRBD2. Germline V lookup: CDR1 MGHRA, CDR2 YSYEKL. Trimming took 4 bases from V and 1 from J; bases not matched to a gene: 11. The CDR3 is 17 amino acids. CDR3 in amino acids: CASSPTLASGRTDTQYF. The DNA of the CDR3 is TGCGCCAGCAGCCCAACCCTGGCTAGCGGACGCACAGATACGCAGTATTTT.

The V gene is TRBV7-8, the J gene TRBJ1-2; no clear D gene. The V end lost 5 bases, the J end lost 2 bases, and 15 bases lay between the germline ends. Germline V gene data show CDR1 as SGHVS and CDR2 as FQNEAQ. This CDR3 region has 15 residues. The CDR3 loop reads CASSHRRVSNYGYTF. CDR3 coding DNA: TGTGCCAGCAGCCACCGACGGGTATCGAACTATGGCTACACCTTC.